Listed below are T cell receptor beta chains from one sample, sequenced in a study of blood T cells in healthy people across ages. TCRdb re-called the 5' RACE reads with MiXCR, one entry per CDR3 protein. This sample has 750,000 to 850,000 distinct CDR3 sequences; roughly 25% occur once, and the top ten carry roughly 3.5%. This sample also belongs to another study, concerning T cells of mothers and their children.

The sequencing sample was made of blood. These receptors all come from a boy younger than 18 in good health. Both conserved end residues are part of each CDR3. D genes are given only for firm matches. Expanded clones are given a class, and other clones once, few, many or no size at all.

clone_size | j_call | v_call | d_call | cdr3_length | cdr3_nt | cdr3_aa
. | TRBJ2-3 | TRBV5-1 | . | 16 | TGCGCCAGCAGCCCTGTTGGCCCGAGCGGAGCAGATACGCAGTATTTT | CASSPVGPSGADTQYF
. | TRBJ2-3 | TRBV5-1 | . | 14 | TGCGCCAGCAGCTTGGGAGAAATCACAGATACGCAGTATTTT | CASSLGEITDTQYF
few | TRBJ1-4 | TRBV25-1 | TRBD1 | 16 | TGTGCCAGCAGTGACCTTAGACAGGGGGCGAATGAAAAACTGTTTTTT | CASSDLRQGANEKLFF
. | TRBJ2-5 | TRBV4-1 | TRBD1 | 17 | TGCGCCAGCAGCCAAGAACCCACAGGGGGGTACCAAGAGACCCAGTACTTC | CASSQEPTGGYQETQYF
. | TRBJ2-5 | TRBV28 | . | 14 | TGTGCCAGCAGACGCCGGGACAAGGTGGAGACCCAGTACTTC | CASRRRDKVETQYF
. | TRBJ2-3 | TRBV27 | TRBD2 | 20 | TGTGCCAGCAGTTTATATTGCCCGGGACTAGCGGGGGTTGGGACAGATACGCAGTATTTT | CASSLYCPGLAGVGTDTQYF
once | TRBJ2-1 | TRBV15 | . | 12 | TGTGCCACCAGCAGAGTAGGGGGGATTCAGTTCTTC | CATSRVGGIQFF
. | TRBJ2-1 | TRBV7-8 | TRBD2 | 15 | TGTGCCAGCAGCATGCTAGCGGGGCCCTACAATGAGCAGTTCTTC | CASSMLAGPYNEQFF
few | TRBJ2-4 | TRBV29-1 | TRBD2 | 14 | TGCAGCGTTGTCCTAGCGGGAGAGGGGAACATTCAGTACTTC | CSVVLAGEGNIQYF
few | TRBJ2-3 | TRBV27 | . | 14 | TGTGCCAGCAGCACGCTATTTAGCACAGATACGCAGTATTTT | CASSTLFSTDTQYF
many | TRBJ2-7 | TRBV25-1 | . | 11 | TGTGCCAGCAGTGATATTTTGGGGCAGTACTTC | CASSDILGQYF
. | TRBJ2-1 | TRBV6-5 | TRBD2 | 18 | TGTGCCAGCAGTTACTCGAGTGTAGCGGGGGCCCGGCGTAATGAGCAGTTCTTC | CASSYSSVAGARRNEQFF
few | TRBJ2-7 | TRBV11-2 | TRBD2 | 15 | TGTGCCAGCAGATTGAGCGGGGCGTCCTCCTACGAGCAGTACTTC | CASRLSGASSYEQYF
few | TRBJ2-5 | TRBV7-2 | TRBD2 | 16 | TGTGCCAGCAGCTTAGGTTCCGCGGGAGGAAGTGAGACCCAGTACTTC | CASSLGSAGGSETQYF
few | TRBJ1-1 | TRBV12-3/TRBV12-4 | . | 13 | TGTGCCAGCAGTCCCAGGGTGGGGTTAGAAGCTTTCTTT | CASSPRVGLEAFF
. | TRBJ2-5 | TRBV7-3 | TRBD1 | 15 | TGTGCCACCCAGCGGGACAGGGGAATAGGAGAGACCCAGTACTTC | CATQRDRGIGETQYF
many | TRBJ2-6 | TRBV12-3/TRBV12-4 | . | 15 | TGTGCCAGCAGTCTCAGATCCTCTGGGGCCAACGTCCTGACTTTC | CASSLRSSGANVLTF
few | TRBJ2-1 | TRBV5-1 | TRBD2 | 15 | TGCGCCAGCAGACCTATAGCGGGAGTCGTCAATGAGCAGTTCTTC | CASRPIAGVVNEQFF
. | TRBJ1-1 | TRBV5-1 | . | 14 | TGCGCCAGCACGTGGTCCGTTGGTGGGGCTGAAGCTTTCTTT | CASTWSVGGAEAFF
few | TRBJ2-3 | TRBV3-1 | TRBD2 | 16 | TGTGCCAGCAGCCAGATAGCGGGAGGGGGCACAGATACGCAGTATTTT | CASSQIAGGGTDTQYF
. | TRBJ1-1 | TRBV7-9 | . | 12 | TGTGCCAGCAGCCAACCAGACCCTGAAGCTTTCTTT | CASSQPDPEAFF
few | TRBJ2-7 | TRBV7-2 | . | 15 | TGTGCCAGCAGCAAAGCAGGTGGGGAGCCGTACGAGCAGTACTTC | CASSKAGGEPYEQYF